Listed below are T cell receptor beta chains from one sample, sequenced in a study of T cells in Graves' hyperthyroidism and ophthalmopathy. TCRdb ran MiXCR on the multiplex PCR reads and lists one entry per CDR3 protein. The sample lists roughly 350,000 distinct CDR3 sequences, roughly 15% occurring once. Sequenced: blood. Every receptor here comes from a woman aged 30 to 39 with Graves' ophthalmopathy. Both conserved end residues are part of each CDR3. Each record gives: J gene, V gene, clone size, D gene, CDR3 DNA, CDR3 protein. D genes are given only for firm matches. A clone size is listed for some rows: how often the clone was seen (once, few, many), or a class if it is expanded.

J gene: TRBJ2-7
V gene: TRBV12-5
clone size: many
D gene: TRBD1
CDR3 DNA: TGTGCTAGTGGGGGAAGACAGGGGAAGATCTACGAGCAGTACTTC
CDR3 protein: CASGGRQGKIYEQYF

J gene: TRBJ1-5
V gene: TRBV5-6
clone size: many
D gene: TRBD1
CDR3 DNA: TGTGCCAGCAGCTCACAGGGGGGTCAGCCCCAGCATTTT
CDR3 protein: CASSSQGGQPQHF

J gene: TRBJ1-1
V gene: TRBV20-1
clone size: many
D gene: NA
CDR3 DNA: TGCAGTGCGACAACAGAAGTATACACTGAAGCTTTCTTT
CDR3 protein: CSATTEVYTEAFF

J gene: TRBJ2-6
V gene: TRBV5-1
clone size: few
D gene: NA
CDR3 DNA: TGCGCCAGCAGCTTAAAGTCTGGGGCCAACGTCCTGACTTTC
CDR3 protein: CASSLKSGANVLTF

J gene: TRBJ2-1
V gene: TRBV20-1
clone size: NA
D gene: TRBD2
CDR3 DNA: TGCAGTGCTAGAGGACTAGCGGATACCTACAATGAGCAGTTCTTC
CDR3 protein: CSARGLADTYNEQFF

J gene: TRBJ2-1
V gene: TRBV6-2/TRBV6-3
clone size: many
D gene: NA
CDR3 DNA: TGTGCCAGCAGTAGGGGGACAACGGAATTGTACCGCAGTGAGCAGTTCTTC
CDR3 protein: CASSRGTTELYRSEQFF

J gene: TRBJ1-1
V gene: TRBV2
clone size: NA
D gene: NA
CDR3 DNA: NA
CDR3 protein: CASSEWGGGTFF

J gene: TRBJ2-7
V gene: TRBV28
clone size: many
D gene: TRBD2
CDR3 DNA: TGTGCCAGCAGTTTCGGACTAGCGGGCTACGAGCAGTACTTC
CDR3 protein: CASSFGLAGYEQYF

J gene: TRBJ1-6
V gene: TRBV5-6
clone size: many
D gene: NA
CDR3 DNA: TGTGCCAGCAGCTTGAGCATTAATTCACCCCTCCACTTT
CDR3 protein: CASSLSINSPLHF

J gene: TRBJ2-3
V gene: TRBV2
clone size: NA
D gene: TRBD2
CDR3 DNA: TGTGCCAGCAGTGGAGTTCGAGGACTAGCGCCTCCAGATACGCAGTATTTT
CDR3 protein: CASSGVRGLAPPDTQYF

J gene: TRBJ1-3
V gene: TRBV7-8
clone size: NA
D gene: NA
CDR3 DNA: TGTGCCAGCAGCCGAGACAACTCTGGAAACACCATATATTTT
CDR3 protein: CASSRDNSGNTIYF

J gene: TRBJ2-1
V gene: TRBV15
clone size: many
D gene: NA
CDR3 DNA: TGTGCCACCAGCAAGGGCAGGGAAAATGAGCAGTTCTTC
CDR3 protein: CATSKGRENEQFF

J gene: TRBJ1-1
V gene: TRBV18
clone size: many
D gene: TRBD1
CDR3 DNA: TGTGCCAGCTCACCACCATCTATTGACAGGGTGACGGCTTTCTTT
CDR3 protein: CASSPPSIDRVTAFF

J gene: TRBJ2-1
V gene: TRBV3-1
clone size: NA
D gene: TRBD2
CDR3 DNA: TGTGCCAGCAGCCTAGTCGGAGCAGCGGGGGTATACAATGAGCAGTTCTTC
CDR3 protein: CASSLVGAAGVYNEQFF

J gene: TRBJ1-6
V gene: TRBV7-9
clone size: NA
D gene: NA
CDR3 DNA: TGTGCCAGCAGCTTAGCGGCAGGGATTGTCTCACCCCTCCACTTT
CDR3 protein: CASSLAAGIVSPLHF

J gene: TRBJ2-7
V gene: TRBV20-1
clone size: many
D gene: TRBD1
CDR3 DNA: TGCAGTGCTAGAGATTTGGGACAGGGTCCCTACGAGCAGTACTTC
CDR3 protein: CSARDLGQGPYEQYF

J gene: TRBJ1-6
V gene: TRBV5-1
clone size: many
D gene: NA
CDR3 DNA: TGCGCCAGCAGCATGGGACTTCGCAATTCACCCCTCCACTTT
CDR3 protein: CASSMGLRNSPLHF

J gene: TRBJ2-7
V gene: TRBV9
clone size: NA
D gene: NA
CDR3 DNA: TGTGCCAGCAGCGTAGAAGTTAGCGCCTACTCCTACGAGCAGTACTTC
CDR3 protein: CASSVEVSAYSYEQYF

J gene: TRBJ2-5
V gene: TRBV5-1
clone size: many
D gene: NA
CDR3 DNA: TGCGCCAGCAGCTTGAAGGACCACCAAGAGACCCAGTACTTC
CDR3 protein: CASSLKDHQETQYF

J gene: TRBJ2-1
V gene: TRBV7-6
clone size: many
D gene: TRBD1
CDR3 DNA: TGTGCCAGCAGCTCGGGACAGGGGGATCTTGAGCAGTTCTTC
CDR3 protein: CASSSGQGDLEQFF

J gene: TRBJ1-4
V gene: TRBV27
clone size: many
D gene: NA
CDR3 DNA: TGTGCCAGCAGTCCTCTGAGGGCCGATGAAAAACTGTTTTTT
CDR3 protein: CASSPLRADEKLFF

J gene: TRBJ2-2
V gene: TRBV20-1
clone size: many
D gene: NA
CDR3 DNA: TGCAGTGCTAGAGTCGTGAACACCGGGGAGCTGTTTTTT
CDR3 protein: CSARVVNTGELFF

J gene: TRBJ2-7
V gene: TRBV7-4
clone size: many
D gene: NA
CDR3 DNA: TGTGCCAGCAGCCCTAGACAGGTTAGCTCCTACGAGCAGTACTTC
CDR3 protein: CASSPRQVSSYEQYF

J gene: TRBJ1-2
V gene: TRBV12-3/TRBV12-4
clone size: NA
D gene: NA
CDR3 DNA: TGTGCCAGCAGTTTACTGGAGGGTGAGGGGGGCGCCCCGGGAGGCTACACCTTC
CDR3 protein: CASSLLEGEGGAPGGYTF

J gene: TRBJ1-6
V gene: TRBV6-6
clone size: few
D gene: TRBD1
CDR3 DNA: TGTGCCAGCAGTTACTCGCCAGGGGGTAATTCACCCCTCCACTTT
CDR3 protein: CASSYSPGGNSPLHF

J gene: TRBJ1-2
V gene: TRBV6-1
clone size: NA
D gene: NA
CDR3 DNA: TGTGCCAGCAGTGAAGCGGGGGCAGGGCCACCGTGGTGGAGCTACACCTTC
CDR3 protein: CASSEAGAGPPWWSYTF

J gene: TRBJ1-2
V gene: TRBV16
clone size: NA
D gene: NA
CDR3 DNA: TGTGCCAGCAGCCGAGGACGGCCTGTGGGCTACACCTTC
CDR3 protein: CASSRGRPVGYTF